This TCR beta chain was documented in a study of OX40 agonist ivuxolimab in advanced cancers. Looking at the study overall: The costimulatory receptor OX40 (CD134) was targeted by ivuxolimab, a fully human IgG2 agonistic monoclonal antibody. Intravenous ivuxolimab was administered to patients every 2 weeks at six dose levels: 0.01, 0.1, 0.3, 1.5, 3 and 10 mg/kg. Among the 52 dose-escalation patients, around 20 had hepatocellular carcinoma, roughly 15 melanoma, 9 renal cell carcinoma and 9 head and neck cancer. In the dose-escalation cohort, approximately 82% of patients were male, and the mean age was roughly 60 years with a range of roughly 20 to 79. Patients were allowed to have had prior anti-PD-1, anti-PD-L1 or anti-CTLA-4 therapy, and roughly two fifths of the dose-escalation patients had been treated with checkpoint inhibitors. Partial responses occurred in three dose-escalation patients: two with cutaneous melanoma and one with hepatocellular carcinoma. The point of sequencing TCRbeta in the periphery was to test whether ivuxolimab changed TCR sequence diversity and drove clonal T-cell expansion. The paper describes the monotherapy dose-escalation part (N of about 55 patients) of the phase I trial of ivuxolimab.

Concerning this clone itself: The antigen it binds to is not known. Per-nucleotide qualities are absent, and no much larger clonotype sits a single base away.

What the authors observed across the whole study: Which antigens the clonally expanded peripheral T cells were specific for was not determined. Low levels of normalized T-cell clonal expansion were also seen in some patients who did not respond. At doses of 0.1 to 3.0 mg/kg, clonal expansion of both CD4+ and CD8+ blood T cells was observed from baseline to week 6. After ivuxolimab, expanded clones were on average more numerous among CD8+ T cells than among CD4+ T cells. In the 0.1-3.0 mg/kg groups, partial responders were among the patients with the lowest normalized peripheral clonal expansion, particularly in CD8+ T cells.

The trial excluded patients who had a history of autoimmune disease or who were on systemic immunosuppression. In every dose cohort, peripheral blood was drawn for TCR sequencing at baseline, cycle 4 day 1, and cycle 7 day 1. The samples were drawn from a first-in-human, open-label, multicenter phase I dose-escalation trial of ivuxolimab. The trial enrolled adults with locally advanced or metastatic head and neck squamous cell, hepatocellular, melanoma or renal cell carcinoma. Before TCR sequencing, CD4+ T cells and CD8+ T cells from peripheral blood were sorted into separate populations. To sequence the TCRbeta CDR3 region, genomic DNA was isolated from the sorted cells. TCRbeta CDR3 regions were sequenced using the immunoSEQ Assay. TCRdb provides this immuneACCESS table in a form limited to in-frame rearrangements. Some clones are lacking; in checked studies, under half of them reflect an unresolved V gene, and why the rest are absent is not known. In this sample the table shows about 51,000 clones, more than 65% of which occur a single time. Clones ranked in the top ten supply 3% to 3.5% of the sample.

The source is an adult with an advanced solid tumor such as melanoma, head and neck, liver or kidney cancer. Sequences were derived from CD4+ or CD8+ T cells sorted from blood, sampled in a trial of the OX40 agonist ivuxolimab.

The nucleotide sequence is TGCGCCAGCAGCACCACCCCGGGAAACTATGGCTACACCTTC. This gives the protein CASSTTPGNYGYTF. The V and J segments used are TRBV5-1 and TRBJ1-2; the D gene is unclear. CDR1 and CDR2 were assigned from the germline V gene as SGHRS and YFSETQ. Taken from cysteine to phenylalanine, the CDR3 has 14 residues. Of the read, only the CDR3 DNA is kept; its 42 bases are in frame from base 1. V sheds 4 bases and J sheds 2 bases, leaving 12 bases between their ends.